The 11 T cell receptor beta chains presented below share a single source sample, sequenced in a study of cytomegalovirus exposure and HLA in healthy donors. A multiplex PCR was run with 60 Vbeta primers and 13 Jbeta primers. The protocol was immunoSEQ multiplex PCR, while the TCRdb copy is restricted to in-frame clones and leaves out a portion. The table lists about 78,000 clones, under 70% of them singletons. The sequenced material came from PBMCs. All receptors come from a man in his thirties or forties in good health and CMV-seropositive.

This chain links TRBV9 with TRBJ2-7, with D tentatively TRBD1 (5 bases). Germline V gives CDR1 SGDLS, CDR2 YYNGEE. CDR3 length: 15 amino acids. Trimming shortened V by 1 base and J by 5 bases, and 16 bases separated the two germline ends. The CDR3 DNA is TGTGCCAGCAGCGTAAGGAGCCAGGGTGACGACGAGCAGTACTTC. It codes for CASSVRSQGDDEQYF.

The rearrangement joins TRBV7-3 to TRBJ1-1; D remains ambiguous. Germline CDR1 SGHTA, CDR2 FQGTGA. CDR3 length equals 14 residues. Trimming shortened V by 6 bases and J by 0 bases, and 11 bases separated the two germline ends. In DNA, the CDR3 is TGTGCCAGCAGTCCACCCGGTGTGAACACTGAAGCTTTCTTT. Its protein is CASSPPGVNTEAFF. The full variable domain, its missing parts supplied by reference TRBV7-3 and TRBJ1-1, is GAGVSQTPSNKVTEKGKYVELRCDPISGHTALYWYRQSLGQGPEFLIYFQGTGAADDSGLPNDRFFAVRPEGSVSTLKIQRTERGDSAVYLCASSPPGVNTEAFFGQGTRLTVV.

This clone was counted only a few times. The rearrangement uses TRBV28 and TRBJ2-3; TRBD2 matches at 7 bases. The CDR3 spans 16 residues. Germline CDR1 is MDHEN and CDR2 is SYDVKM. The junction had 6 bases not matched to a gene; V was cut back by 3 bases and J by 0 bases. The CDR3 here is CASSFRRGGSTDTQYF. The CDR3 coding sequence is TGTGCCAGCAGTTTTCGGAGGGGAGGGAGCACAGATACGCAGTATTTT. The complete variable domain, with remaining parts taken from reference TRBV28 and TRBJ2-3, reads DVKVTQSSRYLVKRTGEKVFLECVQDMDHENMFWYRQDPGLGLRLIYFSYDVKMKEKGDIPEGYSVSREKKERFSLILESASTNQTSMYLCASSFRRGGSTDTQYFGPGTRLTVL.

This chain links TRBV2 with TRBJ1-1; 7 nucleotides match TRBD1. CDR1 is SNHLY, CDR2 FYNNEI, per germline. The CDR3 totals 13 residues. V lost 6 bases, J lost 2 bases, and 3 bases stayed unmatched. Here the CDR3 reads CASRGQPNTEAFF. As DNA, the CDR3 is TGTGCCAGCAGGGGACAGCCCAACACTGAAGCTTTCTTT.

On this clone: At one end the junction does not follow the germline gene, possibly because of a read error. Other DNA variants within this sample encode the same CDR3. CDR3 bases: TGTGCCTGGAGTGAAGGGGAAGGGGCAGGGGCCAAGAACGAGCAGTACTTT. This codes for CAWSEGEGAGAKNEQYF. The J gene is TRBJ2-7, the V gene TRBV30; perhaps TRBD1 as D (6 bases). The CDR3 sequence is 17 residues long. Germline values: CDR1 GTSNPN, CDR2 SVGIG (reference sequence).

This clone was seen more than once but under ten times. The chain joins TRBV7-3 to TRBJ2-5, with a possible D match to TRBD2 (7 bases). Deletions cut 5 bases from V and 5 bases from J, with 18 bases between. CDR3 length equals 15 residues. The V gene's germline CDR1 is SGHTA and CDR2 FQGTGA. The CDR3 spells CASSPGAGGSETQYF. The DNA of the CDR3 is TGTGCCAGCAGCCCAGGGGCTGGCGGGAGTGAGACCCAGTACTTC.

The CDR3, as DNA: TGTGCCAGCTCACCGGCCAGCGGGGGAACCACAGATACGCAGTATTTT. This encodes CASSPASGGTTDTQYF. The chain carries TRBV18 and TRBJ2-3; 8 bases fit TRBD2. The CDR3 consists of 16 residues. V shed 3 bases, J shed 2 bases, and the junction held 7 bases outside the gene matches. Germline V gene data show CDR1 as KGHSH and CDR2 as LQKENI. Based on the CDR3 plus reference TRBV18 and TRBJ2-3, the full variable domain is NAGVMQNPRHLVRRRGQEARLRCSPMKGHSHVYWYRQLPEEGLKFMVYLQKENIIDESGMPKERFSAEFPKEGPSILRIQQVVRGDSAAYFCASSPASGGTTDTQYFGPGTRLTVL.

The V gene is TRBV5-4, the J gene TRBJ1-2; TRBD1 might be the D (6 bases). CDR1 and CDR2 from the germline V gene are SGHNT and YYREEE (reference sequence). Trimming removed 2 bases from V and 2 bases from J, with 13 bases in between. This CDR3 has 15 residues. The CDR3 protein is CASSFGWQGNYGYTF. CDR3 bases: TGTGCCAGCAGCTTCGGGTGGCAGGGGAACTATGGCTACACCTTC. The full variable domain, in which reference TRBV5-4 and TRBJ1-2 provide the parts outside the CDR3, is ETGVTQSPTHLIKTRGQQVTLRCSSQSGHNTVSWYQQALGQGPQFIFQYYREEENGRGNFPPRFSGLQFPNYSSELNVNALELDDSALYLCASSFGWQGNYGYTFGSGTRLTVV.

The chain recombines TRBV7-3 with TRBJ2-1; no reliable D call. Germline CDR1 reads SGHTA; CDR2 reads FQGTGA. The CDR3 extends over 14 amino acids. V was trimmed by 3 bases and J by 0 bases, leaving 6 bases between them. DNA for the CDR3: TGTGCCAGCAGCTTGGGCTACTCCTACAATGAGCAGTTCTTC. Amino acid sequence: CASSLGYSYNEQFF. The variable domain in full, with the rest retrieved from reference TRBV7-3 and TRBJ2-1, is GAGVSQTPSNKVTEKGKYVELRCDPISGHTALYWYRQSLGQGPEFLIYFQGTGAADDSGLPNDRFFAVRPEGSVSTLKIQRTERGDSAVYLCASSLGYSYNEQFFGPGTRLTVL.

V usage is TRBV10-3 and J usage is TRBJ2-7; 8 nucleotides match TRBD1. V lost 4 bases and J lost 3; bases outside the gene matches: 5. Germline CDR1 ENHRY, CDR2 SYGVKD. The CDR3 length is 14 residues. Here the CDR3 reads CAISVGQGNYEQYF. CDR3 sequence (DNA): TGTGCCATCAGTGTCGGACAGGGAAACTACGAGCAGTACTTC.

The chain is built from TRBV27 and TRBJ2-7; TRBD1 matches 9 bases. Germline CDR1 MNHEY, CDR2 SMNVEV (reference sequence). Trimming took 5 bases from V and 2 from J; bases not matched to a gene: 7. This CDR3 has 15 residues. The CDR3 is CASSPRDRATYEQYF. CDR3 coding DNA: TGTGCCAGCAGTCCTCGGGACAGGGCAACCTACGAGCAGTACTTC.